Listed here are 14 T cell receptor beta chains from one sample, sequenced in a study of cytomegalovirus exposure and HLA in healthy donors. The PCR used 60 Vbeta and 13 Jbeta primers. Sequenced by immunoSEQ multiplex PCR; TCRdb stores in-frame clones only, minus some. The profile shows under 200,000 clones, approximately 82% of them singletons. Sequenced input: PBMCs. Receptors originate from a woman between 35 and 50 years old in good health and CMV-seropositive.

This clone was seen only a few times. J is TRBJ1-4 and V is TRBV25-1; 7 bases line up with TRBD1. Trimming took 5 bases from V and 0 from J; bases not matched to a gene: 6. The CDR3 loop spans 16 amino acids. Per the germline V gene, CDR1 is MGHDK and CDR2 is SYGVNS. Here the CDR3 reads CASSTWTGATNEKLFF. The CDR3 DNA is TGTGCCAGCAGTACCTGGACAGGAGCAACTAATGAAAAACTGTTTTTT.

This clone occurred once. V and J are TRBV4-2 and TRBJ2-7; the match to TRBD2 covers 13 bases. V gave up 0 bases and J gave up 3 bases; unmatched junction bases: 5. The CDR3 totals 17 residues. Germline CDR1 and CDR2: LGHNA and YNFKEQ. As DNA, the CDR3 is TGTGCCAGCAGCCAAGAACTAGCGGGAGGGCCTCTCTACGAGCAGTACTTC. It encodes CASSQELAGGPLYEQYF.

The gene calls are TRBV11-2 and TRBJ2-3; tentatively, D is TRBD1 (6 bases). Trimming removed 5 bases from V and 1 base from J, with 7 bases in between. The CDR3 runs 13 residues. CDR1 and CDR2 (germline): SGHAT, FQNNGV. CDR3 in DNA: TGTGCCAGCAGCGAGGGGGGCACAGATACGCAGTATTTT. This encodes CASSEGGTDTQYF.

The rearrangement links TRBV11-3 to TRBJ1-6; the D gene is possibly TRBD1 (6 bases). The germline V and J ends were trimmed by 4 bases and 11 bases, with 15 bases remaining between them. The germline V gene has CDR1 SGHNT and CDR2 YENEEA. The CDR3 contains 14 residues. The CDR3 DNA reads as TGTGCCAGCAGCTCCCAGGCCAGACAGGCACCCCTCCACTTT. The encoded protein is CASSSQARQAPLHF.

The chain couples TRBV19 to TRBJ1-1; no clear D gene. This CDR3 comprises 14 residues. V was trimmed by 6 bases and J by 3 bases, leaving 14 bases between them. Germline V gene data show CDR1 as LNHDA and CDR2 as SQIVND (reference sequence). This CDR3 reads CASSSPGIDTEAFF. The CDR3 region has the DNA TGTGCCAGTAGCTCGCCGGGTATTGACACTGAAGCTTTCTTT.

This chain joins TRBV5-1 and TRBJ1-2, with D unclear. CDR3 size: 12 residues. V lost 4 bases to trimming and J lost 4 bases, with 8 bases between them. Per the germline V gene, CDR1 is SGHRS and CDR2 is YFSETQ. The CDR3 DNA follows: TGCGCCAGCAGCATCGAGTCCTATGGCTACACCTTC. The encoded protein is CASSIESYGYTF.

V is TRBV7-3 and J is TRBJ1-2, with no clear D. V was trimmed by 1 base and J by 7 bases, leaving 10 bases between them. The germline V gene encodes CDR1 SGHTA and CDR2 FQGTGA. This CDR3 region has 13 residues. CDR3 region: CASSLSVGGGYTF. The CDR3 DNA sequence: TGTGCCAGCAGCTTAAGCGTTGGAGGTGGCTACACCTTC.

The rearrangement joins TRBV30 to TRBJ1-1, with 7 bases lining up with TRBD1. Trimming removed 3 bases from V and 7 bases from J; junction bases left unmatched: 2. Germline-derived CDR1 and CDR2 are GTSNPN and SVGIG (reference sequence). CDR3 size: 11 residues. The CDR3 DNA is TGTGCCTGGAGAACAGGGGTTGAAGCTTTCTTT. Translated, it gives CAWRTGVEAFF.

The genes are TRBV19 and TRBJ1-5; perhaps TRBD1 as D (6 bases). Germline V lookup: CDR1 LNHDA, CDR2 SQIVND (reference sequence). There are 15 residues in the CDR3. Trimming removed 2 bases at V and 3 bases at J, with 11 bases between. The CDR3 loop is CASSITGTFNQPQHF. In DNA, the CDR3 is TGTGCCAGTAGTATAACAGGGACCTTCAATCAGCCCCAGCATTTT.

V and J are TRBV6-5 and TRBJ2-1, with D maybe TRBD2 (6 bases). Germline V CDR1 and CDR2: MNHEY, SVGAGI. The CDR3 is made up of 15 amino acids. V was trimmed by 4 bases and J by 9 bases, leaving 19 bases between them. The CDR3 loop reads CASSSPGLLSGEQFF. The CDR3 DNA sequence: TGTGCCAGCAGTTCACCGGGACTCCTCTCGGGTGAGCAGTTCTTC.

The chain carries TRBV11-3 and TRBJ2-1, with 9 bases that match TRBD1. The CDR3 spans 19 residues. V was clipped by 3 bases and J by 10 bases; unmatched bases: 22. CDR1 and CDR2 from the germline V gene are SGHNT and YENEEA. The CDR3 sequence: CASSFGGLSGTGSPGEQFF. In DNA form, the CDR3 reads TGTGCCAGCAGCTTTGGGGGTCTATCCGGGACAGGGAGTCCCGGGGAGCAGTTCTTC.

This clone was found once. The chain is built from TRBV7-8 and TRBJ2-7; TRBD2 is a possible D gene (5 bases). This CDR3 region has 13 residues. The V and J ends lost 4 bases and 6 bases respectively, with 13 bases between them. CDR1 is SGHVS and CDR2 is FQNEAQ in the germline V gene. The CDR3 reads CASSSQTRSEQYF. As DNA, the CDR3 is TGTGCCAGCAGCTCACAAACTAGGTCCGAGCAGTACTTC.

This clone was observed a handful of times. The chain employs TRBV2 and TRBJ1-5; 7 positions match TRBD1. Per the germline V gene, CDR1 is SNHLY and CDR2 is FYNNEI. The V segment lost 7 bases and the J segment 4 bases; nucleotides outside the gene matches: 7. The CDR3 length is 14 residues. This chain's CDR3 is CASTLTGWNQPQHF. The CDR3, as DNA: TGTGCCAGCACCCTGACAGGGTGGAATCAGCCCCAGCATTTT.

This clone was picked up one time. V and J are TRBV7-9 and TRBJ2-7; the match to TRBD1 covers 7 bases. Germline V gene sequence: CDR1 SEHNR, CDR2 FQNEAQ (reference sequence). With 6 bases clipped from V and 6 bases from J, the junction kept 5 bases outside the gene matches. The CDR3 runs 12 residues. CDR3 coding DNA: TGTGCCAGCAGGCGTTCAGGGGGCGAGCAGTACTTC. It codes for CASRRSGGEQYF.